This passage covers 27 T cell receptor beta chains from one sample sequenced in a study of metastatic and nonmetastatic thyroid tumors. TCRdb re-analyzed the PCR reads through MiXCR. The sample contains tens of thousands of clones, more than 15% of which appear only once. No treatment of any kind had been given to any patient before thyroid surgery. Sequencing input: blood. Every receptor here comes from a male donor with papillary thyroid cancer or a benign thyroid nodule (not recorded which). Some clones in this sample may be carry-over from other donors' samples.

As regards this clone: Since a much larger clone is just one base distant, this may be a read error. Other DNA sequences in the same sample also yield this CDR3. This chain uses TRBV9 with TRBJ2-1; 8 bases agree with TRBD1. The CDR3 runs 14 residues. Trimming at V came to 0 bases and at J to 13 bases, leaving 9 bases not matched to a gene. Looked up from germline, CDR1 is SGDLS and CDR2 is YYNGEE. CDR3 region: CASSVGPGGPGQFF. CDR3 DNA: TGTGCCAGCAGCGTAGGCCCAGGGGGCCCTGGTCAGTTCTTC. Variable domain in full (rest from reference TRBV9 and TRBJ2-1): DSGVTQTPKHLITATGQRVTLRCSPRSGDLSVYWYQQSLDQGLQFLIQYYNGEERAKGNILERFSAQQFPDLHSELNLSSLELGDSALYFCASSVGPGGPGQFFGPGTRLTVL.

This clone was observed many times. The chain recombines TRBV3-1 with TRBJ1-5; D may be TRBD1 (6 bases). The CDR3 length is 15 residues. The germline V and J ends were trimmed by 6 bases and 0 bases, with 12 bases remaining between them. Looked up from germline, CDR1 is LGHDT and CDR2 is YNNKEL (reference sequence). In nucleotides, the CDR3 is TGTGCCAGCAGTCCCCGACAGGATAGCAATCAGCCCCAGCATTTT. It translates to CASSPRQDSNQPQHF.

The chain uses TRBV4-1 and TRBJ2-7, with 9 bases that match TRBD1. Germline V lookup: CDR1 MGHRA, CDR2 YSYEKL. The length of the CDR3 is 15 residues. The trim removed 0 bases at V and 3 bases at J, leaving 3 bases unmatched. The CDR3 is CASSQDKGQGYEQYF. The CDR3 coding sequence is TGCGCCAGCAGCCAAGATAAGGGACAGGGCTACGAGCAGTACTTC.

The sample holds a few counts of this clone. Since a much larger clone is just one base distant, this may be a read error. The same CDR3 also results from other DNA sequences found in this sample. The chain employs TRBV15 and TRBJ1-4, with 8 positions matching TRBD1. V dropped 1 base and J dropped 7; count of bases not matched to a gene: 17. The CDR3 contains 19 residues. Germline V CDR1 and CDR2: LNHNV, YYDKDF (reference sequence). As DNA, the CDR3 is TGTGCCACCAGCAGAGGGCAGGGGGCGAGCAATATACTTGGTGAAAAACTGTTTTTT. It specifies CATSRGQGASNILGEKLFF.

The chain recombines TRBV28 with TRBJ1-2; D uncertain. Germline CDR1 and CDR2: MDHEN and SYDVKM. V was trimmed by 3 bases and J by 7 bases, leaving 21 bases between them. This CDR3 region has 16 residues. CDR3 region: CASSLRGTTILIGYTF. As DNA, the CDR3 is TGTGCCAGCAGTTTGCGGGGAACTACCATTCTGATTGGCTACACCTTC.

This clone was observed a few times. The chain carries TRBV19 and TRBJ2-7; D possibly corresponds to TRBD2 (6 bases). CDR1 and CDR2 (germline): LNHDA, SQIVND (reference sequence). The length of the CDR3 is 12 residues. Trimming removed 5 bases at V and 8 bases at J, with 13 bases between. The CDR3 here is CASSPFGGQQYF. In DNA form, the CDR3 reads TGTGCCAGTAGTCCTTTCGGGGGTCAGCAGTACTTC.

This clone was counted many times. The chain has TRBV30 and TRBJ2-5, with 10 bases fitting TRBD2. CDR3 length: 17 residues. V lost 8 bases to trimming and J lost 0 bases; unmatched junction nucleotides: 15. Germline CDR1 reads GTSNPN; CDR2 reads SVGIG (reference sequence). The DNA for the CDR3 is TGTGCCGGGCTAGCGGGAGTGAAGTTGGGGTACCAAGAGACCCAGTACTTC. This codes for CAGLAGVKLGYQETQYF.

The CDR3 reads CASSLRAGAFWNGYTF. CDR3 in DNA: TGTGCCAGCAGTTTACGAGCAGGGGCTTTCTGGAACGGCTACACCTTC. This chain uses TRBV27 with TRBJ1-2; tentative D call: TRBD1 (6 bases). The CDR3 spans 16 residues. CDR1 and CDR2 from the germline V gene are MNHEY and SMNVEV (reference sequence). Trimming shortened V by 2 bases and J by 8 bases, and 21 bases separated the two germline ends.

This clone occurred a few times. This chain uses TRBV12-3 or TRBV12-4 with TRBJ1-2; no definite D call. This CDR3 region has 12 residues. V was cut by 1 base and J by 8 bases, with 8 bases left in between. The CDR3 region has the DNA TGTGCCAGCAGTTTAGAGGGTCGGGGCTACACCTTC. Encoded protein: CASSLEGRGYTF.

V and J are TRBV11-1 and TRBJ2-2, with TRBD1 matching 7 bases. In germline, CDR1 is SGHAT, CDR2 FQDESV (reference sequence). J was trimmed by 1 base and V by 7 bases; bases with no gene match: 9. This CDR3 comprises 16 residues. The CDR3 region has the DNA TGTGCCAGCAACACTTTCGGACAGGTGAACACCGGGGAGCTGTTTTTT. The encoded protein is CASNTFGQVNTGELFF.

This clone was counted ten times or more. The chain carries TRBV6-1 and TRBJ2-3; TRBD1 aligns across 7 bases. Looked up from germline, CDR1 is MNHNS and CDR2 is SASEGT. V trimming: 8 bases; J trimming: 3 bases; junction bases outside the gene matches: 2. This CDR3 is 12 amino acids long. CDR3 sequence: CASWDSTDTQYF. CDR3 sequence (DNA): TGTGCCAGCTGGGACAGTACAGATACGCAGTATTTT.

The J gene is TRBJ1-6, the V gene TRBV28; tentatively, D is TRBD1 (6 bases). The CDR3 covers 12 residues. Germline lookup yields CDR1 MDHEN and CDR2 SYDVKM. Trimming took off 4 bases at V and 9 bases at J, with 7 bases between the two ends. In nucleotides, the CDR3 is TGTGCCAGCAGTTCGGACAGTTCACCCCTCCACTTT. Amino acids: CASSSDSSPLHF. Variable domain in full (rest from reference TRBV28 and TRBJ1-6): DVKVTQSSRYLVKRTGEKVFLECVQDMDHENMFWYRQDPGLGLRLIYFSYDVKMKEKGDIPEGYSVSREKKERFSLILESASTNQTSMYLCASSSDSSPLHFGNGTRLTVT.

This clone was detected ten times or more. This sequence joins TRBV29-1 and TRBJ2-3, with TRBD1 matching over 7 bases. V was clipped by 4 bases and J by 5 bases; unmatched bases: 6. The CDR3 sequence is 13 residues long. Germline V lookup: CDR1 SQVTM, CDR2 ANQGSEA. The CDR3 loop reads CSVARGPGDTQYF. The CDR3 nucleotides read TGCAGCGTTGCAAGGGGGCCTGGAGATACGCAGTATTTT.

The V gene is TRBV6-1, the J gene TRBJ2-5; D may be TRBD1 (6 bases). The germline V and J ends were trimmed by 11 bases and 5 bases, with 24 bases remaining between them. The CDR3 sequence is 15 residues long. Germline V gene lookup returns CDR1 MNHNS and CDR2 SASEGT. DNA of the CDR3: TGTGCCGGCATCCGTCCAGGGGCTATCCGGGAGACCCAGTACTTC. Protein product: CAGIRPGAIRETQYF.

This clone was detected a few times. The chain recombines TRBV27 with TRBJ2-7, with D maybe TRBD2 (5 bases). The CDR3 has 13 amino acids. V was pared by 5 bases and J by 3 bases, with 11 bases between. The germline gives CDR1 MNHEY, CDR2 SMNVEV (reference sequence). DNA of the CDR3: TGTGCCAGCAGTACCGGACTTCTCTACGAGCAGTACTTC. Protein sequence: CASSTGLLYEQYF.

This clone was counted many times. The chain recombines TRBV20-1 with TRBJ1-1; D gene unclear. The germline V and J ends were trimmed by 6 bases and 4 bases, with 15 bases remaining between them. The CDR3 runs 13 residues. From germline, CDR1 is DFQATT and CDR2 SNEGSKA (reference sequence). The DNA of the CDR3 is TGCAGTGCACCGGGAGAAGGTGTCACTGAAGCTTTCTTT. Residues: CSAPGEGVTEAFF.

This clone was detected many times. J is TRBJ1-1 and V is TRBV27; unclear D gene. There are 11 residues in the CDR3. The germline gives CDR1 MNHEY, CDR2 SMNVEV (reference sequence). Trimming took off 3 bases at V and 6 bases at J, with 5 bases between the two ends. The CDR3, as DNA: TGTGCCAGCAGTTTCAGATCTGAAGCTTTCTTT. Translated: CASSFRSEAFF.

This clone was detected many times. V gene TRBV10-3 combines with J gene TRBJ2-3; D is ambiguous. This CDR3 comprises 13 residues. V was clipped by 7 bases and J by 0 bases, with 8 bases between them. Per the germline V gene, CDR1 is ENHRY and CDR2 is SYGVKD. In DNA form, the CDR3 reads TGTGCCATCACCTCCCCGAGCACAGATACGCAGTATTTT. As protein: CAITSPSTDTQYF.

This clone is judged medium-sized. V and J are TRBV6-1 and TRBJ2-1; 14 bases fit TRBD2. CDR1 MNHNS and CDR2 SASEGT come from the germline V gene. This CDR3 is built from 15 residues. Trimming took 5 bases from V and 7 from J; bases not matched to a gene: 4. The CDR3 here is CASSSTSGRGNEQFF. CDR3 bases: TGTGCCAGCAGTTCGACTAGCGGGAGGGGGAATGAGCAGTTCTTC.

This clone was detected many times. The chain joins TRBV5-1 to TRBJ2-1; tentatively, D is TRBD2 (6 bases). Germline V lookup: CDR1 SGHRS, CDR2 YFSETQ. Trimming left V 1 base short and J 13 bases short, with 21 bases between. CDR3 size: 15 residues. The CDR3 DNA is TGCGCCAGCAGCTTGTTCGGGCGGGATGAAACCATACAGTTCTTC. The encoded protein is CASSLFGRDETIQFF. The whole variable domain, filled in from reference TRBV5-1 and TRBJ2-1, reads KAGVTQTPRYLIKTRGQQVTLSCSPISGHRSVSWYQQTPGQGLQFLFEYFSETQRNKGNFPGRFSGRQFSNSRSEMNVSTLELGDSALYLCASSLFGRDETIQFFGPGTRLTVL.

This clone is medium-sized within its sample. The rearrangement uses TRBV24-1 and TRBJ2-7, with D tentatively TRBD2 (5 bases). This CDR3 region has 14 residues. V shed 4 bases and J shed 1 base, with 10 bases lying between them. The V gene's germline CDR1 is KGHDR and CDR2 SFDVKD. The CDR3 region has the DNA TGTGCCACCAGTGAACCCGGGAAGTCCTACGAGCAGTACTTC. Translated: CATSEPGKSYEQYF.

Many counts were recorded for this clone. CDR3 nucleotides: TGTGCCAGCAGCTTCAGAAGACAGGACGGCTACACCTTC. Protein sequence: CASSFRRQDGYTF. The V and J genes are TRBV7-9 and TRBJ1-2, with a weak D call TRBD1 (6 bases). This CDR3 is 13 amino acids long. Trimming took 3 bases from V and 8 from J, leaving 13 bases between them. Germline V gene lookup returns CDR1 SEHNR and CDR2 FQNEAQ (reference sequence).

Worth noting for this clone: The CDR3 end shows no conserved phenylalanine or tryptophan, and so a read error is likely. CDR3 sequence: CSVDRSSTDTQYL. CDR3 bases: TGCAGCGTTGACCGCTCGAGCACAGATACGCAGTATTTG. This chain joins TRBV29-1 and TRBJ2-3; D not resolved. CDR3 size: 13 residues. Germline values: CDR1 SQVTM, CDR2 ANQGSEA. V lost 3 bases to trimming and J lost 0 bases, with 7 bases between them.

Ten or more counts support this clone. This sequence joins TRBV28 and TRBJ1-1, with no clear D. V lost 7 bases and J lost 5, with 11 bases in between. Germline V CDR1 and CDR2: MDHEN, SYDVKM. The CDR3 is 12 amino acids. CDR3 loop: CASTWGGTEAFF. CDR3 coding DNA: TGTGCCAGCACCTGGGGAGGGACTGAAGCTTTCTTT. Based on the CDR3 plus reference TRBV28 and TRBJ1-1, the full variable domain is DVKVTQSSRYLVKRTGEKVFLECVQDMDHENMFWYRQDPGLGLRLIYFSYDVKMKEKGDIPEGYSVSREKKERFSLILESASTNQTSMYLCASTWGGTEAFFGQGTRLTVV.

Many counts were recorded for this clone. CDR3: CASSSDRVGTEAFF. CDR3 in DNA: TGTGCCAGCAGTTCGGACAGGGTTGGCACTGAAGCTTTCTTT. This rearrangement joins TRBV12-3 or TRBV12-4 to TRBJ1-1; TRBD1 matches at 8 bases. The CDR3 contains 14 residues. Trimming removed 4 bases from V and 4 bases from J; junction bases left unmatched: 5.

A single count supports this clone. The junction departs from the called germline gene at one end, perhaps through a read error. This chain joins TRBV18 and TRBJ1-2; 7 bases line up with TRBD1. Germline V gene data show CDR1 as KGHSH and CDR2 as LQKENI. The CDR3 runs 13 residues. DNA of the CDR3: TGTGCAAGCTCACAGGGGAGAGAATATGGCTACACCTTC. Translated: CASSQGREYGYTF.

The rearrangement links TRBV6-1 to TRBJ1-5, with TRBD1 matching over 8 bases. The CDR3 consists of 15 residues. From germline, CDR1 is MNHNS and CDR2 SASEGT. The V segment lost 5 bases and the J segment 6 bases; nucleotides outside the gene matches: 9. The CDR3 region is CASSSRTGMGQPQHF. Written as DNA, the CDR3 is TGTGCCAGCAGTTCCCGGACAGGGATGGGTCAGCCCCAGCATTTT.